This T cell receptor beta chain was retrieved from a study of blood T cell repertoires in COVID-19. Across the study: PBMCs, B-cell-depleted T cells, or T cells provided the cDNA or gDNA that made up the material.

This CDR3 has 14 residues. The germline V and J ends were trimmed by 3 bases and 6 bases, with 13 bases remaining between them. The germline gives CDR1 SGHRS, CDR2 YFSETQ. Repertoires were generated with immunoSEQ multiplex PCR, while TCRdb's copy carries only in-frame clones and drops some. The sample comprises 75,000 to 80,000 clones, under 95% of which are singletons, and roughly 5.8% rests with the top ten. Sequenced material: peripheral blood. The clonotype was recovered from a human donor in a cohort sampled during active COVID-19. The V and J genes are TRBV5-1 and TRBJ1-5, with D perhaps matching TRBD1 (5 bases). The chain's CDR3 is CASSWTGGIQPQHF. CDR3 nucleotide sequence: TGCGCCAGCAGCTGGACGGGGGGGATTCAGCCCCAGCATTTT.